This is a list of T cell receptor beta chains from one sample in a study of blood T cell repertoires in COVID-19. Generated by immunoSEQ multiplex PCR, the TCRdb table keeps only in-frame clones and is missing some. The sample consists of tens of thousands of clones, around 88% of them appearing once. The sequenced material came from peripheral blood. These receptors were obtained from an elderly woman with acute or convalescent COVID-19. CDR3s leave out the opening cysteine and the closing phenylalanine or tryptophan.

j_gene,v_gene,CDR3aa
TRBJ1-5,TRBV18,ASSPTNTDQPQH
TRBJ1-1,TRBV4-1,ASSQGQGLTSTEAF
TRBJ2-5,TRBV11-2,ASSLDIARETQY
TRBJ1-4,TRBV3-1/TRBV3-2,ASSQDVTGTNEKLF
TRBJ1-2,TRBV6-1,ASSVPGGTGLNYGYT
TRBJ1-1,TRBV6-4,ASSVNTMNTEAF
TRBJ1-2,TRBV30,AWSVGGTAYGYT
TRBJ1-1,TRBV20-1,SASLGQGAF
TRBJ1-4,TRBV7-6,ASSRTGGRTNEKLF
TRBJ1-4,TRBV6-1,ASSEVDRGLQKLF
TRBJ2-7,TRBV30,AWRPPGDEQY
TRBJ1-4,TRBV6-5,ASSYLSNEKLF
TRBJ2-3,TRBV10-3,ANATGTSRTDTQY
TRBJ1-5,TRBV25-1,ASSGPGNNQPQH
TRBJ1-6,TRBV6-1,ASSESPAGADSPLH
TRBJ2-7,TRBV5-5,ASSLDGREYEQY
TRBJ1-2,TRBV12-3/TRBV12-4,ASMSLAGGGYT